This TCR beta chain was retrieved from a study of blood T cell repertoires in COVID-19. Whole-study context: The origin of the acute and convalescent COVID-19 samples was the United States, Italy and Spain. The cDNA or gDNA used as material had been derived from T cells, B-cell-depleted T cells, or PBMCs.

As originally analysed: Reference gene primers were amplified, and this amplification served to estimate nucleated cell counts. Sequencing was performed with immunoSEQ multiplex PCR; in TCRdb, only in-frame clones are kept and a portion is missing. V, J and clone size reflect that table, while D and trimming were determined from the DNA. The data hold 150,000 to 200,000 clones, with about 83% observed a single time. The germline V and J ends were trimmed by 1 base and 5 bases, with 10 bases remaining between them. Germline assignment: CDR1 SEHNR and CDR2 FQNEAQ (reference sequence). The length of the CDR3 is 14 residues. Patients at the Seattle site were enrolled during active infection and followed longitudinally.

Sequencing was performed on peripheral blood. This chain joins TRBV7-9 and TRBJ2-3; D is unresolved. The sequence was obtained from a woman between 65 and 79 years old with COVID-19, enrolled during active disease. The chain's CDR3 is CASSLVVAGDTQYF. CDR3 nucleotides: TGTGCCAGCAGCTTAGTTGTGGCAGGAGATACGCAGTATTTT.